In its sample, the clone carrying this T cell receptor beta chain was seen a few times. The antigen is unknown. Germline V CDR1 and CDR2: SGHKS, YYEKEE (reference sequence). This CDR3 comprises 15 residues. Unmatched junction bases numbered 9, after V lost 4 bases and J lost 6 bases. The sample comes from a study of T cell responses to AZD1222 COVID-19 vaccine. For the study at large: Researchers grouped second doses given at about 4 or about 12 weeks into one pool. Overall study findings and caveats: Females outnumbered males among donors, who were mostly white British; clonal diversity was possibly underestimated. Variant regions that are unmutated are reportedly the target of nearly half of spike-specific TCRs.

Libraries were prepared by immunoSEQ multiplex PCR; TCRdb keeps only in-frame clonotypes and omits some of them. Of approximately 150,000 clones in the sample, approximately 92% were seen once. The TCR comes from an adult in good health. Here the sequenced sample was peripheral blood, taken on day 0 of AZD1222 vaccination. V usage is TRBV5-5 and J usage is TRBJ1-1; 10 nucleotides match TRBD1. The CDR3 nucleotides are TGTGCCAGCAGCACTAGACAGGGGGCGACCCCTGAAGCTTTCTTT. Residues: CASSTRQGATPEAFF.